These 15 T cell receptor beta chains share one sample of origin, sequenced in a study of T-cell reconstitution after alpha-beta-depleted transplantation in children. Using unique molecular identifiers, the investigators prepared the TCRbeta library. TCRdb re-called the PCR reads with MiXCR, one entry per CDR3 protein. The table has approximately 8,000 distinct CDR3 sequences, roughly 13% seen once. The source material was PBMCs, mostly from graft donor cells, sampled 60 days after TCRalphabeta/CD19-depleted stem cell transplant. All receptors derive from a patient younger than 10 who had a stem cell transplant for inherited bone marrow failure, so the T cells may come from the graft donor.

The sample holds many counts of this clonotype. The chain employs TRBV20-1 and TRBJ2-5, with a possible D match to TRBD1 (6 bases). V was clipped by 5 bases and J by 2 bases, with 18 bases between them. The CDR3 runs to 15 residues. Germline V gene data show CDR1 as DFQATT and CDR2 as SNEGSKA (reference sequence). CDR3 coding DNA: TGCAGTGCTGGGGACCCGGGACACATACAAGAGACCCAGTACTTC. Residues: CSAGDPGHIQETQYF.

This clonotype was counted many times. J is TRBJ2-7 and V is TRBV6-5; 11 nucleotides agree with TRBD1. V dropped 2 bases and J dropped 3; count of bases not matched to a gene: 12. The CDR3 has 18 residues. Germline V gene data show CDR1 as MNHEY and CDR2 as SVGAGI. CDR3 nucleotide sequence: TGTGCCAGCAGTTACCACCCCCCAGGGACAGGGGGTGGCTACGAGCAGTACTTC. It is translated as CASSYHPPGTGGGYEQYF.

This clonotype was recorded at least ten times. The CDR3 is CASSDPNRGRQFF. The CDR3 DNA follows: TGTGCCAGCAGCGACCCTAACAGGGGGCGGCAGTTCTTC. The rearrangement joins TRBV9 to TRBJ2-1, with 9 bases matching TRBD1. This CDR3 contains 13 residues. V was clipped by 3 bases and J by 12 bases; unmatched bases: 7. Per germline, CDR1 SGDLS and CDR2 YYNGEE.

This clonotype was counted many times. The chain couples TRBV18 to TRBJ2-1; D is undetermined. The CDR3 is 13 amino acids. Deletions cut 6 bases from V and 3 bases from J, with 9 bases between. Looked up from germline, CDR1 is KGHSH and CDR2 is LQKENI. This CDR3 reads CASSPGLYNEQFF. The CDR3 region has the DNA TGTGCCAGCTCCCCAGGTCTCTACAATGAGCAGTTCTTC. The complete variable domain, with remaining parts taken from reference TRBV18 and TRBJ2-1, reads NAGVMQNPRHLVRRRGQEARLRCSPMKGHSHVYWYRQLPEEGLKFMVYLQKENIIDESGMPKERFSAEFPKEGPSILRIQQVVRGDSAAYFCASSPGLYNEQFFGPGTRLTVL.

The chain employs TRBV4-2 and TRBJ2-4, with D tentatively TRBD2 (5 bases). Trimming shortened V by 1 base and J by 6 bases, and 10 bases separated the two germline ends. Germline CDR1 and CDR2: LGHNA and YNFKEQ. CDR3 size: 14 residues. The CDR3 loop reads CASSQGEGRNIQYF. The CDR3 DNA is TGTGCCAGCAGCCAAGGGGAAGGGAGAAACATTCAGTACTTC.

This clonotype was detected ten times or more. Here the CDR3 DNA reads TGTGCCAGCAGTGAATCCGCGGACGGGAATCAGCCCCAGCATTTT. Amino acid sequence: CASSESADGNQPQHF. The V call is TRBV25-1, the J call TRBJ1-5; D ambiguous. Germline CDR1 and CDR2: MGHDK and SYGVNS. This CDR3 region has 15 residues. The V and J ends lost 1 base and 4 bases respectively, with 11 bases between them. Full variable domain (remainder filled in from reference TRBV25-1 and TRBJ1-5): EADIYQTPRYLVIGTGKKITLECSQTMGHDKMYWYQQDPGMELHLIHYSYGVNSTEKGDLSSESTVSRIRTEHFPLTLESARPSHTSQYLCASSESADGNQPQHFGDGTRLSIL.

This clonotype ranks as medium-sized. In DNA form, the CDR3 reads TGTGCCAGCAGCTTAAGCGGGGGCCTCTCCGAGCAGTACTTC. This gives the protein CASSLSGGLSEQYF. V usage is TRBV7-9 and J usage is TRBJ2-7; TRBD2 matches 8 bases. The V and J ends lost 2 bases and 6 bases, in that order; junction bases with no gene match: 6. The CDR3 covers 14 residues. Germline V gene sequence: CDR1 SEHNR, CDR2 FQNEAQ (reference sequence). The full variable domain, with the rest looked up from reference TRBV7-9 and TRBJ2-7, is DTGVSQNPRHKITKRGQNVTFRCDPISEHNRLYWYRQTLGQGPEFLTYFQNEAQLEKSRLLSDRFSAERPKGSFSTLEIQRTEQGDSAMYLCASSLSGGLSEQYFGPGTRLTVT.

This clonotype was counted many times. V and J are TRBV30 and TRBJ2-3; possible D gene TRBD2, 5 bases. The CDR3 runs to 14 residues. V shed 5 bases and J shed 5 bases, with 17 bases lying between them. Looked up from germline, CDR1 is GTSNPN and CDR2 is SVGIG (reference sequence). The CDR3 DNA reads as TGTGCCTGGGGCCTTGAGGGTCCGGGAGATACGCAGTATTTT. Protein product: CAWGLEGPGDTQYF.

By proportion, this clonotype is medium-sized (0.01 to 0.1%). The genes are TRBV7-9 and TRBJ2-5; the D is unclear. CDR1 is SEHNR, CDR2 FQNEAQ, per germline (reference sequence). V lost 5 bases, J lost 1 base, and 2 bases lay in between. This CDR3 is built from 11 residues. CDR3 in DNA: TGTGCCAGCAGCCTCCAAGAGACCCAGTACTTC. Translated, it gives CASSLQETQYF.

By share, this clonotype counts as medium-sized. The rearrangement uses TRBV15 and TRBJ1-5, with a possible D match to TRBD1 (5 bases). V lost 1 base and J lost 12, with 34 bases in between. The germline gives CDR1 LNHNV, CDR2 YYDKDF (reference sequence). CDR3 length equals 20 residues. The chain's CDR3 is CATSRGPGPSPFISPRHQHF. The DNA of the CDR3 is TGTGCCACCAGCAGAGGTCCGGGACCCAGCCCCTTCATCAGCCCCAGACACCAGCATTTT.

This clonotype has a count of ten or more. V is TRBV20-1 and J is TRBJ1-2, with D unclear. CDR1 and CDR2 (germline): DFQATT, SNEGSKA (reference sequence). This CDR3 is built from 13 residues. V lost 3 bases, J lost 1 base, and 9 bases lay in between. The chain's CDR3 is CSASIPDNYGYTF. The CDR3 DNA is TGCAGTGCTAGTATTCCGGATAACTATGGCTACACCTTC.

The chain is built from TRBV20-1 and TRBJ2-3; no reliable D call. CDR1 DFQATT and CDR2 SNEGSKA come from the germline V gene (reference sequence). Deletions cut 0 bases from V and 0 bases from J, with 7 bases between. The CDR3 sequence is 14 residues long. For the CDR3, the DNA is TGCAGTGCTAGAGAGGTGTCTAGCACAGATACGCAGTATTTT. Amino acids: CSAREVSSTDTQYF.

The rearrangement joins TRBV4-3 to TRBJ2-7, with a tentative D call TRBD2 (6 bases). The CDR3 consists of 15 residues. With 0 bases removed from V and 3 bases from J, the gap between germline ends came to 12 bases. Germline CDR1 LGHNA, CDR2 YSLEER. CDR3 sequence: CASSQDMGTFYEQYF. In nucleotides, the CDR3 is TGCGCCAGCAGCCAAGATATGGGGACTTTCTACGAGCAGTACTTC.

The gene calls are TRBV13 and TRBJ2-7; 7 bases align to TRBD2. This CDR3 has 15 amino acids. From germline, CDR1 is PRHDT and CDR2 FYEKMQ (reference sequence). V dropped 2 bases and J dropped 1; count of bases not matched to a gene: 5. This CDR3 reads CASSLRSGESYEQYF. The DNA of the CDR3 is TGTGCCAGCAGCTTAAGGAGCGGGGAGTCCTACGAGCAGTACTTC.

This chain uses TRBV11-1 with TRBJ1-1, with 9 bases fitting TRBD1. The CDR3 sequence is 19 residues long. With V trimmed by 7 bases and J by 0 bases, 18 bases remained unmatched. The germline V gene has CDR1 SGHAT and CDR2 FQDESV (reference sequence). The chain's CDR3 is CASNSPPGGTGNLNTEAFF. The CDR3 DNA reads TGTGCCAGCAACTCTCCACCCGGCGGGACAGGGAACTTGAACACTGAAGCTTTCTTT. Based on the CDR3 plus reference TRBV11-1 and TRBJ1-1, the full variable domain is EAEVAQSPRYKITEKSQAVAFWCDPISGHATLYWYRQILGQGPELLVQFQDESVVDDSQLPKDRFSAERLKGVDSTLKIQPAELGDSAMYLCASNSPPGGTGNLNTEAFFGQGTRLTVV.